The sequence of this T cell receptor (beta chain) was determined in a study of blood T cell repertoires in COVID-19. On the study more broadly: There were acute and convalescent COVID-19 samples, and they came from the United States, Italy and Spain. The analysed material was cDNA or gDNA that came from T cells, B-cell-depleted T cells, or PBMCs.

Authors' methods: Amplified reference gene primers provided the basis for estimating nucleated cell counts. The table came from immunoSEQ multiplex PCR; TCRdb's copy has only in-frame clones and leaves some out. D and trimming come from the DNA, and the V and J calls and clone size come from that table. The sample comprises about 220,000 clones, 80% to 85% of which are singletons, and 3% to 3.5% rests with the top ten. The J segment lost 2 bases and the V segment lost 5 bases, leaving 5 bases of the junction unmatched. This CDR3 contains 14 residues. Germline CDR1 is LNHDA and CDR2 is SQIVND (reference sequence).

This receptor was taken from a woman in her twenties or thirties who had recovered from COVID-19. Sequenced: peripheral blood. This chain joins TRBV19 and TRBJ1-2; TRBD1 agrees at 7 bases. The CDR3: CASSLGQNNYGYTF. CDR3 bases: TGTGCCAGTAGTTTGGGACAGAACAACTATGGCTACACCTTC.